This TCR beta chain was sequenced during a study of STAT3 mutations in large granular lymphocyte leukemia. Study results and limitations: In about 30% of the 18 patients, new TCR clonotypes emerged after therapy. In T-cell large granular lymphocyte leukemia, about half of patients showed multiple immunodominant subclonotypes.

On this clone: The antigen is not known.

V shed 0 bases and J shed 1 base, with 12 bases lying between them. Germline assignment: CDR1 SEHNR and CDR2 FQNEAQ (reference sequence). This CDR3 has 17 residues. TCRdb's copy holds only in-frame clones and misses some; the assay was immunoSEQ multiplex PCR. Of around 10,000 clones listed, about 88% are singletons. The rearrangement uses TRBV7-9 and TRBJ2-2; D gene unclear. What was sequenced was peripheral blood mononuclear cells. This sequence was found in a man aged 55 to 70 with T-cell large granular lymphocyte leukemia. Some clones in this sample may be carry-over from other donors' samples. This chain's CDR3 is CASSLALVRQNTGELFF. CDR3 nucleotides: TGTGCCAGCAGCTTAGCCCTAGTAAGGCAGAACACCGGGGAGCTGTTTTTT.